The 28 T cell receptor beta chains in this list originate from one sample, sequenced in a study of OX40 agonist ivuxolimab in advanced cancers. Here immunoSEQ multiplex PCR was the method, and the copy in TCRdb shows in-frame clones only, minus some. This sample has fewer than 60,000 clones, with 80% found just once. This material consisted of CD4+ or CD8+ T cells sorted from blood, taken in a trial of the OX40 agonist ivuxolimab. These receptors were taken from an adult with an advanced solid tumor such as melanoma, head and neck, liver or kidney cancer.

The V gene is TRBV5-8, the J gene TRBJ2-1; 10 nucleotides match TRBD1. Germline CDR1 reads SGHTS; CDR2 reads YDEGEE. The trim removed 4 bases at V and 7 bases at J, leaving 8 bases unmatched. CDR3 length equals 15 residues. The CDR3 loop is CASSRGQGYLNEQFF. Here the CDR3 DNA reads TGTGCCAGCAGCCGGGGACAGGGGTATCTAAATGAGCAGTTCTTC.

This clone appeared a few times. The V gene is TRBV29-1, the J gene TRBJ2-7, with 8 nucleotides matching TRBD1. The CDR3 is 14 amino acids. CDR1 and CDR2 (germline): SQVTM, ANQGSEA. Trimming at V came to 6 bases and at J to 0 bases, leaving 7 bases not matched to a gene. The CDR3 protein is CSVARQGRSYEQYF. Written as DNA, the CDR3 is TGCAGCGTCGCCCGACAGGGGCGCTCCTACGAGCAGTACTTC.

V is TRBV28 and J is TRBJ2-4; TRBD1 matches at 9 bases. CDR3 length: 15 residues. With V trimmed by 7 bases and J by 7 bases, 11 bases remained unmatched. Germline CDR1 reads MDHEN; CDR2 reads SYDVKM. CDR3 protein: CASTYSGTGKNIQYF. CDR3 bases: TGTGCCAGCACCTACTCCGGGACAGGGAAGAACATTCAGTACTTC.

The chain is built from TRBV9 and TRBJ1-1, with no clear D. From germline, CDR1 is SGDLS and CDR2 YYNGEE. The V end lost 0 bases, the J end lost 7 bases, and 10 bases lay between the germline ends. This CDR3 region has 13 residues. CDR3 in amino acids: CASSVGPGYEAFF. For the CDR3, the DNA is TGTGCCAGCAGCGTAGGGCCGGGATATGAAGCTTTCTTT.

The chain has TRBV11-2 and TRBJ2-1; 7 bases match TRBD1. The germline V gene encodes CDR1 SGHAT and CDR2 FQNNGV. V dropped 4 bases and J dropped 7; count of bases not matched to a gene: 7. CDR3 length: 14 amino acids. CDR3 region: CASSYNRGRNEQFF. For the CDR3, the DNA is TGTGCCAGCAGCTACAACAGGGGCAGGAATGAGCAGTTCTTC. Based on the CDR3 plus reference TRBV11-2 and TRBJ2-1, the full variable domain is EAGVAQSPRYKIIEKRQSVAFWCNPISGHATLYWYQQILGQGPKLLIQFQNNGVVDDSQLPKDRFSAERLKGVDSTLKIQPAKLEDSAVYLCASSYNRGRNEQFFGPGTRLTVL.

The J gene is TRBJ1-2, the V gene TRBV5-5, with unresolved D. Germline CDR1 reads SGHKS; CDR2 reads YYEKEE (reference sequence). CDR3 length: 12 amino acids. The V gene lost 0 bases and the J gene lost 8 bases, with 8 bases spanning the gap. CDR3 coding DNA: TGTGCCAGCAGCTTGGAGGGTTACGGCTACACCTTC. Translating gives CASSLEGYGYTF.

The rearrangement uses TRBV10-2 and TRBJ2-3; possible D gene TRBD2, 5 bases. In germline, CDR1 is WSHSY, CDR2 SAAADI. Between the trimmed V and J ends, which lost 4 bases and 1 base, there was a span of 12 bases. The CDR3 totals 15 residues. The CDR3 bases are TGCGCCAGCAGTGTCGCGAGGGCCGGCACAGATACGCAGTATTTT. Protein sequence: CASSVARAGTDTQYF.

V and J are TRBV1 and TRBJ2-1; the table gives TRBD2 as D, unverified against the DNA. TRBV1 is marked as a pseudogene. The CDR3 totals 17 residues. Written as DNA, the CDR3 is TGCACCAGCAGCCAAGAGGACGAGCGGGATTTCGACAATGAGCAGTTCTTC. Protein product: CTSSQEDERDFDNEQFF.

This clone was seen just once. The genes are TRBV5-1 and TRBJ1-5; maybe TRBD1 (5 bases). The V end was cut by 4 bases, the J end by 7 bases, with 15 bases between. CDR1 is SGHRS, CDR2 YFSETQ, per germline. The CDR3 runs 14 residues. Here the CDR3 DNA reads TGCGCCAGCAGCACCGGGGGGGTGGGACAGCCCCAGCATTTT. It is translated as CASSTGGVGQPQHF.

The V gene is TRBV18, the J gene TRBJ2-3; 10 bases fit TRBD2. Germline CDR1 KGHSH, CDR2 LQKENI. The CDR3 extends over 18 amino acids. J was trimmed by 0 bases and V by 1 base; bases with no gene match: 7. The CDR3 DNA reads as TGTGCCAGCTCACCACTAGGACTAGCGGCCACTAGCACAGATACGCAGTATTTT. It specifies CASSPLGLAATSTDTQYF.

The J gene is TRBJ2-4, the V gene TRBV2; D is uncertain. The germline gives CDR1 SNHLY, CDR2 FYNNEI. The CDR3 is 14 residues long. The germline V and J ends were trimmed by 7 bases and 3 bases, with 13 bases remaining between them. The CDR3 DNA reads as TGTGCCAGCACCATCTCCAGCCTCAAAAACATTCAGTACTTC. Its protein is CASTISSLKNIQYF.

V usage is TRBV18 and J usage is TRBJ2-6, with D hard to call. The CDR3 totals 16 residues. Germline CDR1 and CDR2: KGHSH and LQKENI. V lost 3 bases and J 0 bases, leaving 9 bases between the germline ends. In nucleotides, the CDR3 is TGTGCCAGCTCACCGAATCCCGTCTCTGGGGCCAACGTCCTGACTTTC. This translates into CASSPNPVSGANVLTF.

The genes are TRBV13 and TRBJ1-1, with 9 bases identical to TRBD1. V trimming: 3 bases; J trimming: 6 bases; junction bases outside the gene matches: 14. Per the germline V gene, CDR1 is PRHDT and CDR2 is FYEKMQ (reference sequence). The CDR3 runs 17 residues. The CDR3 sequence: CASSFWWGQGLAAEAFF. The CDR3 coding sequence is TGTGCCAGCAGCTTTTGGTGGGGACAGGGTCTAGCTGCTGAAGCTTTCTTT.

This clone was observed a few times. This sequence joins TRBV28 and TRBJ1-4; D gene ambiguous. From germline, CDR1 is MDHEN and CDR2 SYDVKM. The V gene lost 6 bases and the J gene lost 0 bases, with 14 bases spanning the gap. The CDR3 extends over 16 amino acids. The CDR3 here is CASSTTLSTTNEKLFF. The CDR3 region has the DNA TGTGCCAGCAGCACTACCCTTAGTACAACTAATGAAAAACTGTTTTTT.

Only one count was recorded for this clone. The chain employs TRBV5-1 and TRBJ2-7; 8 positions match TRBD1. Germline loops: CDR1 SGHRS, CDR2 YFSETQ. The junction had 5 bases not matched to a gene; V was cut back by 2 bases and J by 1 base. The CDR3 consists of 15 residues. In nucleotides, the CDR3 is TGCGCCAGCAGCTTTGGACAGGGCCTTTCCTACGAGCAGTACTTC. Its protein is CASSFGQGLSYEQYF.

This clone was seen more than once but under ten times. V is TRBV7-2 and J is TRBJ1-2; D perhaps matches TRBD1 (5 bases). There are 15 residues in the CDR3. V shed 3 bases and J shed 4 bases, with 15 bases lying between them. The germline gives CDR1 SGHTA, CDR2 FQGNSA. The CDR3 here is CASSFEQASLYGYTF. CDR3 DNA: TGTGCCAGCAGCTTCGAACAGGCCTCGCTCTATGGCTACACCTTC.

The V gene is TRBV7-2, the J gene TRBJ1-1; no reliable D call. The germline V gene encodes CDR1 SGHTA and CDR2 FQGNSA. Trimming stripped 5 bases from V and 0 bases from J, with 19 bases between. CDR3 length: 17 amino acids. CDR3 in amino acids: CASSRGSGVALNTEAFF. CDR3 DNA: TGTGCCAGCAGCCGAGGGAGCGGAGTAGCCTTGAACACTGAAGCTTTCTTT.

The chain couples TRBV6-6 to TRBJ2-5; TRBD1 agrees at 9 bases. The trim removed 2 bases at V and 5 bases at J, leaving 9 bases unmatched. CDR3 length: 16 residues. The germline CDR1 and CDR2 sequences are MNHNY and SVGAGI (reference sequence). CDR3 loop: CASSYRTGASRETQYF. Here the CDR3 DNA reads TGTGCCAGCAGTTACAGGACAGGGGCCTCCAGGGAGACCCAGTACTTC.

J is TRBJ2-4 and V is TRBV7-2; no clear D gene. Germline assignment: CDR1 SGHTA and CDR2 FQGNSA. Trimming removed 1 base from V and 5 bases from J, with 6 bases in between. This CDR3 has 13 residues. CDR3 region: CASSLDPENIQYF. The DNA of the CDR3 is TGTGCCAGCAGCTTAGATCCAGAAAACATTCAGTACTTC.

This clone came up once. This sequence joins TRBV5-4 and TRBJ1-1; D remains unclear. The CDR3 spans 16 residues. Per the germline V gene, CDR1 is SGHNT and CDR2 is YYREEE (reference sequence). The ends were cut back, 7 bases at V and 0 bases at J, with 19 bases in the middle. This CDR3 is CASGAYRGTMNTEAFF. The CDR3 DNA sequence: TGTGCCAGCGGAGCTTATCGGGGTACCATGAACACTGAAGCTTTCTTT.

This chain joins TRBV30 and TRBJ2-1, with 9 positions matching TRBD2. CDR3 length: 18 residues. The germline gives CDR1 GTSNPN, CDR2 SVGIG (reference sequence). J was trimmed by 2 bases and V by 4 bases; bases with no gene match: 15. The CDR3: CAWTRSRLAEGTYNEQFF. The CDR3 DNA reads TGTGCCTGGACCCGATCCCGACTAGCGGAGGGAACCTACAATGAGCAGTTCTTC.

This clone was seen just once. In DNA, the CDR3 is TGTGCCAGCAGTCGGCGGGCGGAGACCCAGTACTTC. Its protein product is CASSRRAETQYF. The genes are TRBV6-5 and TRBJ2-5; perhaps TRBD2 as D (5 bases). V was trimmed by 5 bases and J by 5 bases, leaving 9 bases between them. Per the germline V gene, CDR1 is MNHEY and CDR2 is SVGAGI. The CDR3 is 12 residues long.

The J gene is TRBJ1-1, the V gene TRBV29-1; D is undetermined. V was shortened by 3 bases and J by 1 base, with 12 bases between the two germline ends. Germline assignment: CDR1 SQVTM and CDR2 ANQGSEA. The CDR3 has 14 amino acids. The CDR3 coding sequence is TGCAGCGTTGAGAGGCAGAGCTGGAACACTGAAGCTTTCTTT. Protein product: CSVERQSWNTEAFF.

The rearrangement links TRBV30 to TRBJ1-1, with unresolved D. Germline V gene data show CDR1 as GTSNPN and CDR2 as SVGIG (reference sequence). The CDR3 is made up of 17 amino acids. V was clipped by 1 base and J by 0 bases, with 18 bases between them. The CDR3 DNA reads TGTGCCTGGAGTGCCCCAGGTTACCGGGCTATGAACACTGAAGCTTTCTTT. As protein: CAWSAPGYRAMNTEAFF.

The genes are TRBV5-4 and TRBJ2-5, with 12 positions matching TRBD2. V was clipped by 1 base and J by 2 bases; unmatched bases: 6. The CDR3 has 17 amino acids. Germline V gene lookup returns CDR1 SGHNT and CDR2 YYREEE (reference sequence). As DNA, the CDR3 is TGTGCCAGCAGCTTGACCGGACTAGCGGGGCGGCAAGAGACCCAGTACTTC. It is translated as CASSLTGLAGRQETQYF. The whole variable domain, filled in from reference TRBV5-4 and TRBJ2-5, reads ETGVTQSPTHLIKTRGQQVTLRCSSQSGHNTVSWYQQALGQGPQFIFQYYREEENGRGNFPPRFSGLQFPNYSSELNVNALELDDSALYLCASSLTGLAGRQETQYFGPGTRLLVL.

V usage is TRBV11-2 and J usage is TRBJ2-1; D is ambiguous. The V gene's germline CDR1 is SGHAT and CDR2 FQNNGV. The CDR3 runs to 15 residues. Trimming left V 2 bases short and J 1 base short, with 9 bases between. As DNA, the CDR3 is TGTGCCAGCAGCTTATCGATGCAATCCTACAATGAGCAGTTCTTC. Its protein product is CASSLSMQSYNEQFF.

This chain joins TRBV10-2 and TRBJ2-7; D is possibly TRBD1 (5 bases). V lost 2 bases to trimming and J lost 2 bases, with 10 bases between them. The CDR3 is 14 amino acids. Germline CDR1 WSHSY, CDR2 SAAADI. Here the CDR3 reads CASSEKGITYEQYF. CDR3 nucleotide sequence: TGCGCCAGCAGTGAGAAGGGGATAACCTACGAGCAGTACTTC.

This clone was found a few times. The CDR3 DNA follows: TGCGCCAGCAGCCCCCTGACAGGGAACTATGGCTACACCTTC. Protein sequence: CASSPLTGNYGYTF. V and J are TRBV5-1 and TRBJ1-2; 7 nucleotides line up with TRBD1. This CDR3 comprises 14 residues. Germline assignment: CDR1 SGHRS and CDR2 YFSETQ. The V and J ends lost 4 bases and 2 bases, in that order; junction bases with no gene match: 5.